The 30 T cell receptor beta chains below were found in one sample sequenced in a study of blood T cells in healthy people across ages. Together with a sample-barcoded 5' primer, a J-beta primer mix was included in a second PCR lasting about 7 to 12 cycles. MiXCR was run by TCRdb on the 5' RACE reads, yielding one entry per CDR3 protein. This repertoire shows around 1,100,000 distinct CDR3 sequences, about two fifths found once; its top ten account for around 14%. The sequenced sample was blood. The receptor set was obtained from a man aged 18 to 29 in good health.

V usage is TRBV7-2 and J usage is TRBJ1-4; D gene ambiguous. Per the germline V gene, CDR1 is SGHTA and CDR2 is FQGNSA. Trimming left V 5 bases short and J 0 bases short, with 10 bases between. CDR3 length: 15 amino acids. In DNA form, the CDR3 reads TGTGCCAGCAGCCATACAGCCGCAACTAATGAAAAACTGTTTTTT. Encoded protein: CASSHTAATNEKLFF.

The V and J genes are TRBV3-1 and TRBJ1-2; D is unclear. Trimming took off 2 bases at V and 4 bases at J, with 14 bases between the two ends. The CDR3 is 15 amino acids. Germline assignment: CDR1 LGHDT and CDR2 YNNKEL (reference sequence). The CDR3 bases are TGTGCCAGCAGCCAAAATCCCAGCATCCTCTATGGCTACACCTTC. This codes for CASSQNPSILYGYTF. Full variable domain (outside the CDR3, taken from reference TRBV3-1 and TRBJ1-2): DTAVSQTPKYLVTQMGNDKSIKCEQNLGHDTMYWYKQDSKKFLKIMFSYNNKELIINETVPNRFSPKSPDKAHLNLHINSLELGDSAVYFCASSQNPSILYGYTFGSGTRLTVV.

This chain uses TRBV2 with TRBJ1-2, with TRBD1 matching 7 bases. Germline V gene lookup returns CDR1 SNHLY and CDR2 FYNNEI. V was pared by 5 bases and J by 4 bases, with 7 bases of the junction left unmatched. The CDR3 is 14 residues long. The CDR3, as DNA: TGTGCCAGCAGTCGCCAGACAGGGTCCTATGGCTACACCTTC. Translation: CASSRQTGSYGYTF. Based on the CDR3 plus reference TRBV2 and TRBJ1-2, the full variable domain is EPEVTQTPSHQVTQMGQEVILRCVPISNHLYFYWYRQILGQKVEFLVSFYNNEISEKSEIFDDQFSVERPDGSNFTLKIRSTKLEDSAMYFCASSRQTGSYGYTFGSGTRLTVV.

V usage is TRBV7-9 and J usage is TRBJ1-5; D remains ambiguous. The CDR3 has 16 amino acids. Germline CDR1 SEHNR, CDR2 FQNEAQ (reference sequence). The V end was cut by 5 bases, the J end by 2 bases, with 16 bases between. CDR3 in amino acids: CASSAGGRVGNQPQHF. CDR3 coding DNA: TGTGCCAGCAGCGCTGGTGGGAGGGTGGGCAATCAGCCCCAGCATTTT.

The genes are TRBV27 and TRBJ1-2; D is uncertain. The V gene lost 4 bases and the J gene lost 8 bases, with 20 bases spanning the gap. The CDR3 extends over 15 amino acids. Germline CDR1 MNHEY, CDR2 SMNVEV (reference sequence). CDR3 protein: CASSSSILTSEGYTF. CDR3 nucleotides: TGTGCCAGCAGTTCCTCGATCCTCACAAGCGAAGGCTACACCTTC.

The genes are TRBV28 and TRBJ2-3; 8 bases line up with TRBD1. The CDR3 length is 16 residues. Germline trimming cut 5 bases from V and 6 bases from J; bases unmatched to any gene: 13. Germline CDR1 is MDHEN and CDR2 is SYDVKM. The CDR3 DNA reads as TGTGCCAGCAGTCTCCGGGACAGGCTCTTTGGGGATACGCAGTATTTT. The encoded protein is CASSLRDRLFGDTQYF.

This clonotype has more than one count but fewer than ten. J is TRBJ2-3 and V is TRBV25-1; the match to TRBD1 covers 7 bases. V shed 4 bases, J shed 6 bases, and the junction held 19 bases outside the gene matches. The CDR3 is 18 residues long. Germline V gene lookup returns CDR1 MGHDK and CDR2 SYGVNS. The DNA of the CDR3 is TGTGCCAGCAGTGGATCACTTCCCGGGACAGCCCGATTGGATACGCAGTATTTT. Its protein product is CASSGSLPGTARLDTQYF. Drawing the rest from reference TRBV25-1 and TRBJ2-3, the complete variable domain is EADIYQTPRYLVIGTGKKITLECSQTMGHDKMYWYQQDPGMELHLIHYSYGVNSTEKGDLSSESTVSRIRTEHFPLTLESARPSHTSQYLCASSGSLPGTARLDTQYFGPGTRLTVL.

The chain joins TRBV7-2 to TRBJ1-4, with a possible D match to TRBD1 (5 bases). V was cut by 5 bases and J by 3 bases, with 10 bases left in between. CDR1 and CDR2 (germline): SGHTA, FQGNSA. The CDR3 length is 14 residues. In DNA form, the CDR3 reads TGTGCCAGCAGCCTGGGGACTTCTAATGAAAAACTGTTTTTT. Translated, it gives CASSLGTSNEKLFF.

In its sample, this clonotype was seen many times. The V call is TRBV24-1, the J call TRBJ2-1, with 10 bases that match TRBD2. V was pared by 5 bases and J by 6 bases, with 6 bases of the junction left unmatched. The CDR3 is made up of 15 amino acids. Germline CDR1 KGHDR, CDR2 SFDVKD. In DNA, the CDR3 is TGTGCCACCAGTGCAGCGGGGGGGCTCCGCAATGAGCAGTTCTTC. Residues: CATSAAGGLRNEQFF.

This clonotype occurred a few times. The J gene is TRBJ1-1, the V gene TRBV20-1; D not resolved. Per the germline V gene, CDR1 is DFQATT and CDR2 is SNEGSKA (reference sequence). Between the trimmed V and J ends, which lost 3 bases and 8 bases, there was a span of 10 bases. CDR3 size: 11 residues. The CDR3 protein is CSARGQAEAFF. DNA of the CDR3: TGCAGTGCTAGGGGCCAGGCCGAAGCTTTCTTT.

In DNA, the CDR3 is TGTGCCAGCAGCTTAGGATGGGGGGGTGAGCAGTTCTTC. This sequence encodes CASSLGWGGEQFF. The rearrangement uses TRBV11-1 and TRBJ2-1; 7 nucleotides align to TRBD2. Unmatched junction bases numbered 3, after V lost 1 base and J lost 9 bases. CDR3 length equals 13 residues. CDR1 and CDR2 (germline): SGHAT, FQDESV (reference sequence).

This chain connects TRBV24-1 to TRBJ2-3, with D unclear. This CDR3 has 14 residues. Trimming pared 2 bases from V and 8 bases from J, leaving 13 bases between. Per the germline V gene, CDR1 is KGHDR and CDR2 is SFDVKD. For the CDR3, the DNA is TGTGCCACCAGTGATTCCCTAGACTTCACTACGCAGTATTTT. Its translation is CATSDSLDFTTQYF.

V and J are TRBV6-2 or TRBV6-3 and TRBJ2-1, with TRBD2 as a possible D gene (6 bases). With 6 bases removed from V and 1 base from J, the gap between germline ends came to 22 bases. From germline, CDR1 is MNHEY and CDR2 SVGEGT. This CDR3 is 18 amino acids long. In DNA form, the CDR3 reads TGTGCCAGCAGCCCCGTGCGGGGTGCTAGGGTATCCTACAATGAGCAGTTCTTC. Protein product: CASSPVRGARVSYNEQFF.

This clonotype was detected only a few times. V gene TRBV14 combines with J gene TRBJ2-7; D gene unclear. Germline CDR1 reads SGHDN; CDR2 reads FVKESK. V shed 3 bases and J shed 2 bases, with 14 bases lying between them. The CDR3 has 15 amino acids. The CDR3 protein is CASSHSREATYEQYF. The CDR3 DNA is TGTGCCAGCAGCCATTCCAGAGAGGCGACCTACGAGCAGTACTTC.

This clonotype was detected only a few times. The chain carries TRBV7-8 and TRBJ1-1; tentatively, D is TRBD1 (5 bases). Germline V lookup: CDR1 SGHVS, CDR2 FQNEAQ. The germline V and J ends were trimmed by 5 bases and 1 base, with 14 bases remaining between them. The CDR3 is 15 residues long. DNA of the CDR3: TGTGCCAGCAGCGCCAGGACAACGGGGAACACTGAAGCTTTCTTT. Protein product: CASSARTTGNTEAFF. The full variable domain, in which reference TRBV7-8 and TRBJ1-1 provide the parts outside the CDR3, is GAGVSQSPRYKVAKRGQDVALRCDPISGHVSLFWYQQALGQGPEFLTYFQNEAQLDKSGLPSDRFFAERPEGSVSTLKIQRTQQEDSAVYLCASSARTTGNTEAFFGQGTRLTVV.

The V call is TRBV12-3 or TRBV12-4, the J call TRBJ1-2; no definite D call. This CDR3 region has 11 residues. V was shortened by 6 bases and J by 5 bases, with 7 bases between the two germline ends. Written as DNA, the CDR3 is TGTGCCAGCAGAGATGATTATGGCTACACCTTC. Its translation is CASRDDYGYTF.

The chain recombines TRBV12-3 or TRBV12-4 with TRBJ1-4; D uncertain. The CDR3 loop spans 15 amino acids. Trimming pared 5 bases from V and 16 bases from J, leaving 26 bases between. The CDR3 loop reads CASSPRGDGNERPFF. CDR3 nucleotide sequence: TGTGCCAGCAGTCCTCGTGGTGACGGTAATGAAAGACCGTTTTTT.

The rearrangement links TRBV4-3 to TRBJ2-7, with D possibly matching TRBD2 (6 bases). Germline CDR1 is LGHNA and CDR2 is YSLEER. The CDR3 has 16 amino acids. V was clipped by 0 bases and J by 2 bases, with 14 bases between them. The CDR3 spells CASSQDGAGNTYEQYF. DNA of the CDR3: TGCGCCAGCAGCCAAGACGGTGCGGGAAACACCTACGAGCAGTACTTC.

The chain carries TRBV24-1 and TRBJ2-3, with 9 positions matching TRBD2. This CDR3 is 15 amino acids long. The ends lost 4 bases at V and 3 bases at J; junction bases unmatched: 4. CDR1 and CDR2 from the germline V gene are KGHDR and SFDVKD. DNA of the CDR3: TGTGCCACCAGTGACCTAGCGGGGAGGACAGATACGCAGTATTTT. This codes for CATSDLAGRTDTQYF.

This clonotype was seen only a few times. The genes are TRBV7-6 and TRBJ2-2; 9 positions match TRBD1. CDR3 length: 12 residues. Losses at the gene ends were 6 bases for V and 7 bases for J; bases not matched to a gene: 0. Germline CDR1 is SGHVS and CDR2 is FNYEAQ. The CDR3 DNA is TGTGCCAGCAGGACAGGGGGCGGGGAGCTGTTTTTT. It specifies CASRTGGGELFF.

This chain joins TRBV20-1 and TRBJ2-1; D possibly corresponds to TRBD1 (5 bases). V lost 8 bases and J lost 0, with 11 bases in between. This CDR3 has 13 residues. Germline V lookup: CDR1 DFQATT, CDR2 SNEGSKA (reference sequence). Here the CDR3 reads CSPKRGSYNEQFF. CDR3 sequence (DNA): TGCAGTCCCAAAAGGGGCTCCTACAATGAGCAGTTCTTC.

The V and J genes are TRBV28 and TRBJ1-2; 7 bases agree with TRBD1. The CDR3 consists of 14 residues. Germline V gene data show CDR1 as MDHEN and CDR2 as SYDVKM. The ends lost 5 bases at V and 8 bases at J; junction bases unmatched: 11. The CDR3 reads CASSQGTEASGYTF. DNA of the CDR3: TGTGCCAGCAGTCAAGGGACAGAAGCTTCCGGCTACACCTTC.

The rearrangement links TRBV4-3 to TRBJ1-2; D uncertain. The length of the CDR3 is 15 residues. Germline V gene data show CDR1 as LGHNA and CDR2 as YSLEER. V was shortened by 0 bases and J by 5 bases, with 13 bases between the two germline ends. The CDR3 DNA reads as TGCGCCAGCAGCCAAGATCGTGGGATTCGATATGGCTACACCTTC. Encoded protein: CASSQDRGIRYGYTF.

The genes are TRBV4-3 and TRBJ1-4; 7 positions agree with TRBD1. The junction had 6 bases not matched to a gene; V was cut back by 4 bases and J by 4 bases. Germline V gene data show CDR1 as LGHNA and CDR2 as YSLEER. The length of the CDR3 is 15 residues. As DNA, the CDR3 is TGCGCCAGCAGCCCTCAGACAGGGTATAATGAAAAACTGTTTTTT. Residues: CASSPQTGYNEKLFF.

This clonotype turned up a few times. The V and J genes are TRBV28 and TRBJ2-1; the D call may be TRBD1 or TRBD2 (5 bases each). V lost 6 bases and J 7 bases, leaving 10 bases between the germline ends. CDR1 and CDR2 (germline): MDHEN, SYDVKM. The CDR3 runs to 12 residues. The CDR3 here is CASRLRENEQFF. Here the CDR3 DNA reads TGTGCCAGCAGGCTCAGGGAGAATGAGCAGTTCTTC.

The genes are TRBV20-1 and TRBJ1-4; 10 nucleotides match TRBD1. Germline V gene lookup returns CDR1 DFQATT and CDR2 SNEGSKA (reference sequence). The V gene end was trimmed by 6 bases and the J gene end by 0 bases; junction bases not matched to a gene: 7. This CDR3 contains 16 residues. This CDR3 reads CSATGQGDATNEKLFF. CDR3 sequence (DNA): TGCAGTGCCACCGGACAGGGGGATGCAACTAATGAAAAACTGTTTTTT.

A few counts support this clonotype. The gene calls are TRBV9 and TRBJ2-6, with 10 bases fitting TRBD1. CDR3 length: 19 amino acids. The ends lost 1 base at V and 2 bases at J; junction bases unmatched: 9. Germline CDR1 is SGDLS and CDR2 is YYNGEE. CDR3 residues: CASSVSLKTGGTGANVLTF. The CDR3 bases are TGTGCCAGCAGCGTAAGCTTGAAGACAGGGGGCACTGGGGCCAACGTCCTGACTTTC.

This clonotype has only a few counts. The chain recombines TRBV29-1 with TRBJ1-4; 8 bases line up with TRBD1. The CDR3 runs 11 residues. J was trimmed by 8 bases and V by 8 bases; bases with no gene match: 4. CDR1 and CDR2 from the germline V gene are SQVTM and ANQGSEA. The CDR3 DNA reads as TGCAGCTTTTGGACAGGGGAAAAACTGTTTTTT. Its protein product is CSFWTGEKLFF.

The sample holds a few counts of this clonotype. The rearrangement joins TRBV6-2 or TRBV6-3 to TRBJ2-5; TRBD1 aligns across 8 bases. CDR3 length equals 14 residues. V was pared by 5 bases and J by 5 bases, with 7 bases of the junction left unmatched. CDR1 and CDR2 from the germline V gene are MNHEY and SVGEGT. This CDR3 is CASSRTGKSETQYF. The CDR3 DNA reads TGTGCCAGCAGTCGGACAGGGAAATCGGAGACCCAGTACTTC.

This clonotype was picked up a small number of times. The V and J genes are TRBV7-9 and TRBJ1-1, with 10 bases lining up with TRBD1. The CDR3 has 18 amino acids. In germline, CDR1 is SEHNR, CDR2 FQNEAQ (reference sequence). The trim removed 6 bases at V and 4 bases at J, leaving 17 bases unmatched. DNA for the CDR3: TGTGCCAGCAGTTTGCATCCGGGACAGGGGTTGGGAGGCACTGAAGCTTTCTTT. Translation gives CASSLHPGQGLGGTEAFF.